The rows below give T cell receptor beta chains drawn from one sample of a study of blood T cell repertoires in COVID-19. Assay: immunoSEQ multiplex PCR; the TCRdb copy retains only in-frame clones and omits some. The sample shows under 200,000 clones, 70% to 90% of them seen only once. What was sequenced was peripheral blood. These receptors were obtained from a man aged 55-75 years with active or convalescent COVID-19. CDR3s include the opening cysteine and the closing phenylalanine or tryptophan. The D gene is left open where the match is weak. Size tells how often a clone was seen (once, few, many) or the class of an expanded clone, and some rows leave it out.

J gene	clone size	D gene	CDR3 length	V gene	CDR3 protein	CDR3 DNA
TRBJ2-1	-	-	13	TRBV10-3	CAISGTASNEQFF	TGTGCCATCAGTGGGACAGCTAGCAATGAGCAGTTCTTC
TRBJ2-7	-	TRBD2	15	TRBV19	CASSTASSGNYEQYF	TGTGCCAGTAGTACGGCATCTAGCGGCAACTACGAGCAGTACTTC
TRBJ1-3	-	TRBD1	17	TRBV5-1	CASSISPGGAAGNTIYF	TGCGCCAGCAGCATTTCACCAGGGGGCGCGGCTGGAAACACCATATATTTT
TRBJ2-7	few	-	18	TRBV1	CTSSQSLGSGGTSHEQYF	TGCACCAGCAGCCAATCCCTCGGTTCGGGGGGCACCTCTCACGAGCAGTACTTC
TRBJ1-1	-	-	10	TRBV6-5	CASRERGAFF	TGTGCCAGCAGGGAGAGAGGAGCTTTCTTT
TRBJ1-5	-	TRBD1	17	TRBV7-9	CASSWRQGRGSNQPQHF	TGTGCCAGCAGCTGGCGACAGGGGAGAGGTAGCAATCAGCCCCAGCATTTT
TRBJ1-5	-	-	13	TRBV30	CAWSVQTDQPQHF	TGTGCCTGGAGTGTACAGACCGATCAGCCCCAGCATTTT
TRBJ1-2	-	TRBD1	15	TRBV9	CASSVGIQGARGYTF	TGTGCCAGCAGCGTAGGAATACAGGGGGCGCGGGGCTACACCTTC
TRBJ1-6	-	-	11	TRBV2	CASSPSEPLHF	TGTGCCAGCAGCCCATCGGAGCCCCTCCACTTT
TRBJ1-6	-	-	13	TRBV12-3/TRBV12-4	CASSFGGGSPLHF	TGTGCCAGCAGTTTCGGGGGTGGTTCACCCCTCCACTTT
TRBJ1-1	-	-	14	TRBV25-1	CASSDRGGNTEAFF	TGTGCCAGCAGTGATAGGGGGGGGAACACTGAAGCTTTCTTT
TRBJ2-7	-	TRBD1	13	TRBV10-3	CAIRGTGGGEQYF	TGTGCCATCAGGGGGACAGGGGGAGGAGAGCAGTACTTC
TRBJ2-5	-	TRBD2	11	TRBV30	CAWAGGETQYF	TGTGCCTGGGCGGGGGGAGAGACCCAGTACTTC
TRBJ1-5	-	TRBD1	15	TRBV2	CASRFTGTGNQPQHF	TGTGCCAGCAGGTTCACCGGGACAGGGAATCAGCCCCAGCATTTT
TRBJ2-3	few	-	15	TRBV30	CAWSPLGLSTDTQYF	TGTGCCTGGAGCCCCCTAGGCCTAAGCACAGATACGCAGTATTTT
TRBJ2-3	-	-	12	TRBV11-3	CASSFISDTQYF	TGTGCCAGCAGCTTTATTAGCGATACGCAGTATTTT